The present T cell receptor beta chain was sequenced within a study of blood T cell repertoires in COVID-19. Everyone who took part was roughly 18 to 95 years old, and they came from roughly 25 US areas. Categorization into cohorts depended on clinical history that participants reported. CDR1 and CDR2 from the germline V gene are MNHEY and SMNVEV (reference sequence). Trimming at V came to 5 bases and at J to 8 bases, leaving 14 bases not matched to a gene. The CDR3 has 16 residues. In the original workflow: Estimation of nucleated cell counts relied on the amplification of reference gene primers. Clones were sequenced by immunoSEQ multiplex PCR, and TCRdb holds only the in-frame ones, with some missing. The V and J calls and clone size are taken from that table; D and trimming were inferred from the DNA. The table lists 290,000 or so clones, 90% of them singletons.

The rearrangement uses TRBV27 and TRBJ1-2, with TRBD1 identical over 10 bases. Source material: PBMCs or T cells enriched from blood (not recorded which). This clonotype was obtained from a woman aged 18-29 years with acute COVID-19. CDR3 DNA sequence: TGTGCCAGCAGTCCCTGGACAGGGGGGCGGGCAGGCGGCTACACCTTC. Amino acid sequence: CASSPWTGGRAGGYTF.